The T cell receptor beta chain under discussion was sequenced for a study of blood T cell repertoires in COVID-19 (dated by TCRdb to 2018 to 2021). Context from the whole study: Samples from collaborators originated in the United States, Italy and Spain and spanned both the acute and convalescent phases of COVID-19. Subjects who had been exposed to COVID-19, were actively infected with it, or had recovered from it provided the deeply sampled blood TCRbeta repertoires that made up the dataset. The samples were drawn from two sources: the first 160 participants of the ongoing ImmuneRACE study, and over 1,000 subjects contributed by 6 global collaborators. The repertoires were made available in a free public database intended to serve as a resource for research on the immune response to SARS-CoV-2. The material from the prospective study consisted of cDNA or gDNA derived from T cells, B-cell-depleted T cells, or PBMCs. Nearly every sample came with metadata listing a de-identified subject ID, COVID-19 status, age in years and sex. Where available, HLA class I and class II types were obtained from metadata supplied by the sample provider rather than from assay-based typing. Here is what the overall study found, with its caveats: Clinical and demographic metadata were provided uncurated, with the amount varying by source and participant.

Of note for this clone: It lacks a known antigen. No base-level quality is on record; no much larger clone is a single base apart.

Participants in the prospective study were enrolled through a virtual design, were aged 18 to 89 years, and lived in 24 United States geographic areas. To assign participants to cohorts, the prospective study relied on clinical history that participants themselves reported in a screening survey and a study questionnaire. Each participant in the prospective study had whole blood, serum and a nasopharyngeal or oropharyngeal swab collected by mobile phlebotomists. Participants in the prospective study had the option to provide additional blood draws and questionnaires over a 2-month period. Before DNA extraction, prospective study blood samples were shipped either frozen or at room temperature. The immunoSEQ Assay, a bias-controlled multiplex PCR, was used to amplify TCRbeta CDR3 regions from genomic DNA. The original pipeline was this. Within the assay, amplification of reference gene primers was used to estimate how many nucleated cells each sample contained. To quantify the absolute abundance of each unique TCRbeta CDR3 rearrangement, sequence reads were collapsed and filtered. Productive Simpson clonality was computed per sample as the square root of Simpson's diversity index over productive rearrangements. The table was pulled from immuneACCESS by TCRdb, which kept in-frame rearrangements only. Such tables lose some clones; where checked, under half of the loss comes from unresolved V genes, and the rest has no known cause. The V and J calls and clone size come from that table; D and trimming were worked out from the DNA. A total of some 250,000 clones appear in this sample, approximately 91% of them only once. About 2% of the sample belongs to the ten largest clones.

The CDR3 contains 13 residues, cysteine and phenylalanine counted. Only the CDR3 DNA stays, 39 bases, in frame from base 1. From the germline V gene, CDR1 is SGHTA and CDR2 is FQGNSA. The germline ends are 8 bases apart after V is trimmed by 3 bases and J by 4 bases. Sequenced material: PBMCs or T cells enriched from blood (not recorded which). This chain is built from TRBV7-2 and TRBJ2-3, with no confident D gene call. This TCR was recovered from a woman aged 40 to 50 with acute COVID-19. CDR3 region: CASSFGLADTQYF. The DNA is as follows: TGTGCCAGCAGCTTCGGTCTAGCAGATACGCAGTATTTT.